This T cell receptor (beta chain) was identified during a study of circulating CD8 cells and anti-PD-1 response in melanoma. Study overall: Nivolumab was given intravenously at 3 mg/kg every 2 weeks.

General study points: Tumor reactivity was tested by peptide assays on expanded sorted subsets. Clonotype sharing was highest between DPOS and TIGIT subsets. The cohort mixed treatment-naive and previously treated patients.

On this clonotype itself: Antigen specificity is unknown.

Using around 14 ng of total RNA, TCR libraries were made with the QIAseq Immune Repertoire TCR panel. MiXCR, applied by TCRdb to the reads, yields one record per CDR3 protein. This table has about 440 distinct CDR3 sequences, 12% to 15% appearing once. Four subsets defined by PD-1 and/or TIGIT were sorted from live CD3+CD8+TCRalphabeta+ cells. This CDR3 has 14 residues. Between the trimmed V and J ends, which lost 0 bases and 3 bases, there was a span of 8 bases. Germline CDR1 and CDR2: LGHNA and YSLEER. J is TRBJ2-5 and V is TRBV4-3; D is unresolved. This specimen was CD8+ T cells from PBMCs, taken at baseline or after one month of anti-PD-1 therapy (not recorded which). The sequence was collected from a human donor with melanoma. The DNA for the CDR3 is TGCGCCAGCAGCCAAGAGAGGAGAGAAGAGACCCAGTACTTC. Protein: CASSQERREETQYF.